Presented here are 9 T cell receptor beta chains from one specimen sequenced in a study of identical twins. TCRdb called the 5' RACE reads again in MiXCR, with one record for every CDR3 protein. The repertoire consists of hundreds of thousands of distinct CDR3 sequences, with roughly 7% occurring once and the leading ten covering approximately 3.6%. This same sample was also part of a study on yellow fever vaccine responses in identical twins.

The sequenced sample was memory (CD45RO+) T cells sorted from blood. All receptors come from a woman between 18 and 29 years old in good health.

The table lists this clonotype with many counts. The CDR3 reads CASSERGGTGELFF. The CDR3 nucleotides are TGTGCCAGCAGTGAGCGGGGGGGCACCGGGGAGCTGTTTTTT. This rearrangement joins TRBV6-4 to TRBJ2-2, with 9 bases that match TRBD2. The CDR3 has 14 amino acids. V dropped 3 bases and J dropped 4; count of bases not matched to a gene: 0. Germline V lookup: CDR1 MRHNA, CDR2 SNTAGT.

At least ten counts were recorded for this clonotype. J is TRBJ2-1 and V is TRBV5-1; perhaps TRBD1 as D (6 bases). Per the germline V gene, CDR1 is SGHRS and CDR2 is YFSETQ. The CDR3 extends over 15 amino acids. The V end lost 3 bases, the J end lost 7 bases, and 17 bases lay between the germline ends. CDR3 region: CASSSFGQGKNEQFF. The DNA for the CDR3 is TGCGCCAGCAGCTCTTTCGGTCAGGGGAAAAATGAGCAGTTCTTC.

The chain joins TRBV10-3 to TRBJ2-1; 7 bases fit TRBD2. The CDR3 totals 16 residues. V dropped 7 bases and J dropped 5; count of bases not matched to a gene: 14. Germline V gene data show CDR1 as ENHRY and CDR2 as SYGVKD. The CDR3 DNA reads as TGTGCCATCACCCTCAGTGGGGAGGGAAAAAACAATGAGCAGTTCTTC. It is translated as CAITLSGEGKNNEQFF.

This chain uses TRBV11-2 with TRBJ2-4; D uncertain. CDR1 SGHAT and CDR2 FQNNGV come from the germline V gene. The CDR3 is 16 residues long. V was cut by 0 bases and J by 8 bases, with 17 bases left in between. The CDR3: CASSLDQRLPGYIQYF. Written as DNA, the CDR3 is TGTGCCAGCAGCTTAGATCAGCGCCTTCCCGGATACATTCAGTACTTC.

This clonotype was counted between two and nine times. The CDR3 loop reads CASSRGGFSTDTQYF. As DNA, the CDR3 is TGTGCCAGCAGCCGCGGGGGGTTTAGCACAGATACGCAGTATTTT. The chain has TRBV7-9 and TRBJ2-3; TRBD2 aligns across 8 bases. V gave up 5 bases and J gave up 0 bases; unmatched junction bases: 4. The CDR3 contains 15 residues. Per the germline V gene, CDR1 is SEHNR and CDR2 is FQNEAQ (reference sequence).

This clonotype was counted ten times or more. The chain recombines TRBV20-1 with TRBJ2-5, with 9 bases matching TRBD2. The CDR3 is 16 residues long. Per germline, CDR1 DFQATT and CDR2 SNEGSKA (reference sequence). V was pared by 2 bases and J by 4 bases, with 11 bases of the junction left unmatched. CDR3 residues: CSARLAGFPPAETQYF. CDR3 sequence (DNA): TGCAGTGCTAGACTAGCGGGGTTCCCGCCTGCAGAGACCCAGTACTTC.

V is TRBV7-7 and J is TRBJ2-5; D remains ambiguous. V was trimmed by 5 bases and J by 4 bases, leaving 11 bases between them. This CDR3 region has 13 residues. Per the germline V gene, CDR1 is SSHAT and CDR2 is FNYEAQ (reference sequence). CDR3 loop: CASSPSSSETQYF. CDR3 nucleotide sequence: TGTGCCAGCAGCCCCTCGTCGTCAGAGACCCAGTACTTC.

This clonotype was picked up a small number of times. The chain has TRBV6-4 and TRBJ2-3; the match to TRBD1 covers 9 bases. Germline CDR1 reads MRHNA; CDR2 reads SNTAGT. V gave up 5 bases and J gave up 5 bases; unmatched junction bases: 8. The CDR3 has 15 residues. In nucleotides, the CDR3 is TGTGCCAGCAGTCCTCGGGACAGGGAAATAGATACGCAGTATTTT. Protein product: CASSPRDREIDTQYF.

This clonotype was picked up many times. The DNA for the CDR3 is TGTGCCAGCAGCTCGGAAGGGGGCCCCCGTTCGAATACGCAGTATTTT. Its protein is CASSSEGGPRSNTQYF. The chain links TRBV7-9 to TRBJ2-3; 7 bases map to TRBD1. After removal of 4 bases from V and 7 bases from J, the junction contained 14 bases not matched to a gene. The germline V gene encodes CDR1 SEHNR and CDR2 FQNEAQ (reference sequence). The CDR3 is made up of 16 amino acids.